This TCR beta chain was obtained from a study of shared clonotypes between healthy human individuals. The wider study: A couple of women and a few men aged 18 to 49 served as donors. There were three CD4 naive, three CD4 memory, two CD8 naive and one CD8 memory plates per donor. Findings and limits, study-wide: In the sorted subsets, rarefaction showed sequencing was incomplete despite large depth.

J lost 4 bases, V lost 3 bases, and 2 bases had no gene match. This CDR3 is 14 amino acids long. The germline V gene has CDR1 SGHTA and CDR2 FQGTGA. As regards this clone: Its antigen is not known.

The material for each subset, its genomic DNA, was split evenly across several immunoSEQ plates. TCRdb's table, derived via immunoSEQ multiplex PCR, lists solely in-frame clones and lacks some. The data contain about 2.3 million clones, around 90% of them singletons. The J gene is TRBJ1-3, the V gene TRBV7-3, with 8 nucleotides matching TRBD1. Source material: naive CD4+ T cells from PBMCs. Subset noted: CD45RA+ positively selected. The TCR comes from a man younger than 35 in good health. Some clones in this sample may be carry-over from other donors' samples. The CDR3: CASSLDRAGNTIYF. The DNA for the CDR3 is TGTGCCAGCAGCTTGGACAGGGCCGGAAACACCATATATTTT. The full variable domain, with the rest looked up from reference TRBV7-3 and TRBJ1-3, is GAGVSQTPSNKVTEKGKYVELRCDPISGHTALYWYRQSLGQGPEFLIYFQGTGAADDSGLPNDRFFAVRPEGSVSTLKIQRTERGDSAVYLCASSLDRAGNTIYFGEGSWLTVV.